These 8 T cell receptor beta chains came from one sample sequenced in a study of blood T cell repertoires in COVID-19. Generated by immunoSEQ multiplex PCR, the TCRdb table keeps only in-frame clones and is missing some. The data show 50,000 to 80,000 clones, more than 70% seen once. Sequences were obtained from PBMCs or T cells enriched from blood (not recorded which). These receptors were collected from a woman in her 40s who had recovered from COVID-19.

This clone was seen more than once but under ten times. V is TRBV4-1 and J is TRBJ1-1; D is uncertain. The CDR3 totals 11 residues. Trimming removed 4 bases from V and 7 bases from J, with 7 bases in between. The germline V gene encodes CDR1 MGHRA and CDR2 YSYEKL. CDR3 nucleotides: TGCGCCAGCAGCCCTGGAGGTGAAGCTTTCTTT. This translates into CASSPGGEAFF.

The chain is built from TRBV15 and TRBJ1-1; D is uncertain. The CDR3 spans 14 residues. V shed 0 bases and J shed 2 bases, with 7 bases lying between them. The germline V gene has CDR1 LNHNV and CDR2 YYDKDF (reference sequence). DNA of the CDR3: TGTGCCACCAGCAGAGATTTAATTAACACTGAAGCTTTCTTT. This encodes CATSRDLINTEAFF.

The rearrangement joins TRBV25-1 to TRBJ2-7, with 8 bases that match TRBD1. The CDR3 loop spans 14 amino acids. The J segment lost 5 bases and the V segment lost 2 bases, leaving 5 bases of the junction unmatched. Germline lookup yields CDR1 MGHDK and CDR2 SYGVNS. CDR3 in DNA: TGTGCCAGCAGTGAACAGGGGGCGCGGGACGAGCAGTACTTC. It yields the protein CASSEQGARDEQYF.

The chain employs TRBV24-1 and TRBJ1-2; the D gene is possibly TRBD1 (5 bases). From germline, CDR1 is KGHDR and CDR2 SFDVKD. The CDR3 has 14 residues. The germline V and J ends were trimmed by 1 base and 8 bases, with 13 bases remaining between them. CDR3 bases: TGTGCCACCAGTGATTTTGGGGACTCGCGAGGCTACACCTTC. This codes for CATSDFGDSRGYTF.

The chain recombines TRBV21-1 with TRBJ1-1; TRBD1 reflects the table's D call only, with no check against the DNA. TRBV21-1 constitutes a pseudogene. CDR3 size: 15 residues. As DNA, the CDR3 is TGTGCCAGCAGCAACCCCCGGGACAGGAAACCTGAAGCTTTCTTT. This encodes CASSNPRDRKPEAFF.

The V gene is TRBV5-4, the J gene TRBJ2-2; possibly TRBD1 for D (5 bases). The CDR3 has 16 residues. The ends were cut back, 1 base at V and 2 bases at J, with 12 bases in the middle. Germline lookup yields CDR1 SGHNT and CDR2 YYREEE (reference sequence). The CDR3 protein is CASSLWGRGNTGELFF. Here the CDR3 DNA reads TGTGCCAGCAGCTTGTGGGGTAGGGGCAACACCGGGGAGCTGTTTTTT.

The chain is built from TRBV11-2 and TRBJ1-1; TRBD1 agrees at 9 bases. The CDR3 length is 18 residues. Germline CDR1 SGHAT, CDR2 FQNNGV. The J segment lost 2 bases and the V segment lost 5 bases, leaving 15 bases of the junction unmatched. CDR3 bases: TGTGCCAGCAGCCGTTTCCGAGCGGGACAGGGAACAAACACTGAAGCTTTCTTT. Translated, it gives CASSRFRAGQGTNTEAFF.

The rearrangement links TRBV2 to TRBJ2-5, with a possible D match to TRBD1 (6 bases). V was pared by 6 bases and J by 5 bases, with 13 bases between. From germline, CDR1 is SNHLY and CDR2 FYNNEI. This CDR3 comprises 13 residues. The CDR3 region has the DNA TGTGCCAGCAGGACTGACAGGTGGGAGACCCAGTACTTC. Translated, it gives CASRTDRWETQYF.